Presented here are 10 T cell receptor beta chains from one specimen sequenced in a study of blood T cell repertoires in COVID-19. Sequencing used immunoSEQ multiplex PCR; TCRdb keeps in-frame clones, though not all of them. The sample holds some 270,000 clones; more than 80% are singletons and the top ten take 4.1%. The sequenced sample consisted of PBMCs or T cells enriched from blood (not recorded which). The receptors stem from a woman aged 30 to 39 with acute COVID-19.

This chain uses TRBV6-5 with TRBJ2-3; D is unclear. The CDR3 covers 12 residues. The V gene's germline CDR1 is MNHEY and CDR2 SVGAGI. Trimming removed 1 base from V and 5 bases from J, with 4 bases in between. The CDR3 spells CASSYFGDTQYF. As DNA, the CDR3 is TGTGCCAGCAGTTACTTCGGAGATACGCAGTATTTT.

The V and J genes are TRBV7-8 and TRBJ2-7; 12 bases align to TRBD2. The CDR3 is made up of 16 amino acids. V lost 5 bases, J lost 2 bases, and 7 bases stayed unmatched. CDR1 SGHVS and CDR2 FQNEAQ come from the germline V gene. The CDR3 DNA reads as TGTGCCAGCAGCCTAGACCTAGCGGGAGGGACCTACGAGCAGTACTTC. Its protein is CASSLDLAGGTYEQYF.

The chain has TRBV29-1 and TRBJ1-2; D unclear. The germline V gene encodes CDR1 SQVTM and CDR2 ANQGSEA. This CDR3 has 12 residues. V shed 1 base and J shed 8 bases, with 11 bases lying between them. The CDR3: CSVEASGVGYTF. As DNA, the CDR3 is TGCAGCGTTGAAGCCTCCGGGGTGGGCTACACCTTC.

This rearrangement joins TRBV4-3 to TRBJ2-2, with TRBD2 identical over 11 bases. V trimming: 8 bases; J trimming: 4 bases; junction bases outside the gene matches: 3. The length of the CDR3 is 14 residues. CDR1 is LGHNA and CDR2 is YSLEER in the germline V gene. The CDR3 coding sequence is TGCGCCAGCCGTAGCGGGAGGGTCACCGGGGAGCTGTTTTTT. As protein: CASRSGRVTGELFF.

The chain has TRBV13 and TRBJ2-3, with D maybe TRBD2 (6 bases). V was pared by 0 bases and J by 4 bases, with 11 bases between. This CDR3 spans 15 amino acids. The V gene's germline CDR1 is PRHDT and CDR2 FYEKMQ (reference sequence). CDR3 bases: TGTGCCAGCAGCTTAGGGGGGACTGAGGCAGATACGCAGTATTTT. Encoded protein: CASSLGGTEADTQYF.

This chain connects TRBV7-9 to TRBJ2-5, with 8 bases fitting TRBD2. This CDR3 is built from 15 residues. Germline assignment: CDR1 SEHNR and CDR2 FQNEAQ (reference sequence). V gave up 1 base and J gave up 5 bases; unmatched junction bases: 6. The CDR3 sequence is CASSLVTGGPETQYF. CDR3 bases: TGTGCCAGCAGCTTAGTAACGGGAGGGCCCGAGACCCAGTACTTC.

The genes are TRBV27 and TRBJ1-5; D might be TRBD1 (5 bases). Germline CDR1 is MNHEY and CDR2 is SMNVEV (reference sequence). V dropped 5 bases and J dropped 5 bases, with 19 bases sitting between them. The CDR3 contains 16 residues. CDR3 sequence: CASSKIPHRPDQPQHF. In DNA, the CDR3 is TGTGCCAGCAGTAAAATACCCCACAGGCCGGATCAGCCCCAGCATTTT.

The rearrangement links TRBV19 to TRBJ2-1; D is unclear. Germline V lookup: CDR1 LNHDA, CDR2 SQIVND (reference sequence). Trimming took off 4 bases at V and 7 bases at J, with 11 bases between the two ends. This CDR3 has 13 residues. The CDR3 sequence is CASSTEPLNEQFF. CDR3 sequence (DNA): TGTGCCAGTAGTACGGAGCCTCTTAATGAGCAGTTCTTC.

V and J are TRBV5-6 and TRBJ2-7; D remains unclear. V was clipped by 4 bases and J by 1 base, with 3 bases between them. The CDR3 contains 11 residues. Germline V gene lookup returns CDR1 SGHDT and CDR2 YYEEEE. The DNA of the CDR3 is TGTGCCAGCAGCCAGTCCTACGAGCAGTACTTC. Translation gives CASSQSYEQYF.

This clone is a singleton in its sample. The CDR3 is CASSLSRDGRDNEQFF. The CDR3 nucleotides read TGTGCCAGCAGCCTTTCTCGGGACGGGAGAGACAATGAGCAGTTCTTC. This chain links TRBV7-6 with TRBJ2-1; D is perhaps TRBD2 (6 bases). Between the trimmed V and J ends, which lost 5 bases and 5 bases, there was a span of 19 bases. CDR3 length: 16 amino acids. Germline loops: CDR1 SGHVS, CDR2 FNYEAQ.